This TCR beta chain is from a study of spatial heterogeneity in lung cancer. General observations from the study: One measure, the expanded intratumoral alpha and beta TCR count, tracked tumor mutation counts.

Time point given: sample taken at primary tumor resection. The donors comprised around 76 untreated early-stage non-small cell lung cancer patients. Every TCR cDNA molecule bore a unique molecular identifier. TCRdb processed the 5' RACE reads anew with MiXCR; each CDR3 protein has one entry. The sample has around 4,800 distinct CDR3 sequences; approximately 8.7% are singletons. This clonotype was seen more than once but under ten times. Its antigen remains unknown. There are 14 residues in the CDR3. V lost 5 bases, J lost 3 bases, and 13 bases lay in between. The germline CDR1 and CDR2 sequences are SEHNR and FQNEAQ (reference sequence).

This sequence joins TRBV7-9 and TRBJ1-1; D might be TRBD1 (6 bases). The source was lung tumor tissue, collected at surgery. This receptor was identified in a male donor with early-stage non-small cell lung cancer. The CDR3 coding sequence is TGTGCCAGCAGCCTGAACACAGGGTACACTGAAGCTTTCTTT. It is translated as CASSLNTGYTEAFF.